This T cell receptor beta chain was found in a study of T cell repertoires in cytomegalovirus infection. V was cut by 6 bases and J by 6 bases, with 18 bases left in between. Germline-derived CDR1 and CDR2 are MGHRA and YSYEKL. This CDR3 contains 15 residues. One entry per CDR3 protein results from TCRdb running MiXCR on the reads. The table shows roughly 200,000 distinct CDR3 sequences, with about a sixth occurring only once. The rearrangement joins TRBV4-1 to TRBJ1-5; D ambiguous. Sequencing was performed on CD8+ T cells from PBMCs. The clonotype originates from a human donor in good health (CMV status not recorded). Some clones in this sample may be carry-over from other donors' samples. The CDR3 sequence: CASSSGPSVGQPQHF. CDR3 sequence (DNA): TGCGCCAGCAGTTCCGGGCCCTCAGTAGGTCAGCCCCAGCATTTT.